Below, one T cell receptor beta chain is given with its context. The target antigen is unknown. The entry originates in a study of tumor-infiltrating lymphocytes in primary liver carcinoma. Unmatched junction bases numbered 8, after V lost 9 bases and J lost 6 bases. The CDR3 contains 13 residues. Germline-derived CDR1 and CDR2 are SGHAT and FQNNGV. Study-wide results and limits: Overlap in tumor-adjacent and tumor-blood pairs fell below that of tumor region pairs. Tumors carried a top-250-clone fraction significantly exceeding that of blood (p = 0.039).

cDNA specific to TCR beta was made from around 530 ng of total RNA, with a constant-region primer employed for priming. Slightly modified ARM-PCR, run as three nested multiplex PCR rounds, produced the TCR beta libraries. Forward primers for TRBV1-TRBV30 and a C-beta reverse primer served the first two PCR rounds, at about 10 cycles each. TCRdb independently ran MiXCR on the multiplex PCR reads; one entry per CDR3 protein. Here the sample spans about 320,000 distinct CDR3 sequences, about 50% being singletons. RNA isolated from unsorted whole blood supplied the blood RNA, with germline DNA also extracted. Patients were treatment-naive with chronic HBV infection. Investigators obtained 3.5 to 4 milliliters of peripheral blood ahead of surgery.

Sequencing used peripheral blood. The V gene is TRBV11-2, the J gene TRBJ2-1; 7 bases line up with TRBD2. This TCR was recovered from a woman in her 30s with primary liver carcinoma and hepatitis B virus infection. The CDR3 loop reads CASSQRGCNEQFF. The CDR3 DNA sequence: TGTGCCAGTTCTCAGCGGGGCTGCAATGAGCAGTTCTTC. Variable domain in full (rest from reference TRBV11-2 and TRBJ2-1): EAGVAQSPRYKIIEKRQSVAFWCNPISGHATLYWYQQILGQGPKLLIQFQNNGVVDDSQLPKDRFSAERLKGVDSTLKIQPAKLEDSAVYLCASSQRGCNEQFFGPGTRLTVL.